This paragraph reports one T cell receptor (beta chain). This record belongs to a study of cytomegalovirus exposure and HLA in healthy donors. At the level of the study: Falling in the Caucasian-associated ancestry cluster were about four fifths of under 450 genotyped donors.

The V gene's germline CDR1 is SEHNR and CDR2 FQNEAQ (reference sequence). The CDR3 has 14 residues. V was pared by 4 bases and J by 5 bases, with 14 bases between. The PCR made use of 60 Vbeta and 13 Jbeta primers. Profiled with immunoSEQ multiplex PCR; TCRdb holds only in-frame clones, not every one. The sample has roughly 160,000 clones, around 85% seen once; the top ten hold 1%. Source material: PBMCs. The sequence derives from a boy younger than 10 in good health and CMV-seronegative. The V call is TRBV7-9, the J call TRBJ2-5; D may be TRBD1 (5 bases). CDR3 amino acids: CASSSPGHRETQYF. The CDR3 region has the DNA TGTGCCAGCAGCTCCCCGGGCCACAGGGAGACCCAGTACTTC.